What follows are 21 T cell receptor beta chains derived from one specimen sequenced in a study of identical twins. One entry per CDR3 protein, called by TCRdb with MiXCR from the 5' RACE reads. There are roughly 630,000 distinct CDR3 sequences in the sample; under 8.5% occur only once, and approximately 1.5% lies in the top ten. The same sample was also studied in work on yellow fever vaccine responses in identical twins.

The sample comprised PBMCs. The receptor source for this set is a woman under 30 in good health.

Only a few counts were recorded for this clonotype. The genes are TRBV4-2 and TRBJ1-2; D is possibly TRBD1 (6 bases). Trimming cost V 3 bases and J 3 bases, with 8 bases left between them. This CDR3 is 13 amino acids long. The germline V gene has CDR1 LGHNA and CDR2 YNFKEQ. This CDR3 is CASSQDRDYGYTF. CDR3 bases: TGTGCCAGCAGCCAGGACAGAGACTATGGCTACACCTTC.

The V gene is TRBV29-1, the J gene TRBJ2-7; TRBD1 matches at 7 bases. Losses at the gene ends were 2 bases for V and 4 bases for J; bases not matched to a gene: 8. The CDR3 totals 14 residues. The germline V gene encodes CDR1 SQVTM and CDR2 ANQGSEA. The CDR3 DNA reads TGCAGCGTTGAACTCAGGGGGTCTCCTTACGAGCAGTACTTC. Its protein is CSVELRGSPYEQYF.

This sequence joins TRBV19 and TRBJ1-1, with D tentatively TRBD1 (5 bases). Germline assignment: CDR1 LNHDA and CDR2 SQIVND (reference sequence). This CDR3 contains 14 residues. Trimming removed 5 bases at V and 5 bases at J, with 15 bases between. This CDR3 reads CASSGAGLGTEAFF. CDR3 sequence (DNA): TGTGCCAGTAGTGGGGCAGGGCTCGGAACTGAAGCTTTCTTT.

This clonotype was recorded a few times. The rearrangement links TRBV27 to TRBJ2-2; 7 nucleotides line up with TRBD2. The CDR3 covers 18 residues. The V gene end was trimmed by 3 bases and the J gene end by 1 base; junction bases not matched to a gene: 11. Germline lookup yields CDR1 MNHEY and CDR2 SMNVEV (reference sequence). CDR3 nucleotides: TGTGCCAGCAGTTTCGGGGTTGGGCTAGCGGAGAACACCGGGGAGCTGTTTTTT. This gives the protein CASSFGVGLAENTGELFF.

In its sample, this clonotype was seen a few times. The CDR3 DNA reads TGTGCCAGCAGTAGATGGGCCCAGAAAGAGACCCAGTACTTC. As protein: CASSRWAQKETQYF. The rearrangement joins TRBV28 to TRBJ2-5; no firm D call. The CDR3 totals 14 residues. CDR1 MDHEN and CDR2 SYDVKM come from the germline V gene. V lost 5 bases and J lost 3, with 13 bases in between.

This clonotype was recorded a few times. V and J are TRBV7-2 and TRBJ2-5; D unresolved. V was shortened by 1 base and J by 2 bases, with 11 bases between the two germline ends. Germline loops: CDR1 SGHTA, CDR2 FQGNSA. The CDR3 has 15 amino acids. CDR3 DNA: TGTGCCAGCAGCTTAGACAGCCAGATTCAAGAGACCCAGTACTTC. Residues: CASSLDSQIQETQYF.

V and J are TRBV28 and TRBJ1-5, with a possible D match to TRBD1 (5 bases). Looked up from germline, CDR1 is MDHEN and CDR2 is SYDVKM. V lost 6 bases and J lost 3, with 12 bases in between. There are 14 residues in the CDR3. The CDR3 DNA follows: TGTGCCAGCAGAAAGGACAAGTACAATCAGCCCCAGCATTTT. It codes for CASRKDKYNQPQHF.

This clonotype was counted many times. The chain uses TRBV12-3 or TRBV12-4 and TRBJ1-2, with 7 positions matching TRBD1. V lost 2 bases and J lost 5; bases outside the gene matches: 5. This CDR3 is 14 amino acids long. The CDR3 sequence: CASSLSGGGYGYTF. Written as DNA, the CDR3 is TGTGCCAGCAGTTTATCAGGGGGAGGGTATGGCTACACCTTC.

This clonotype showed up many times. The chain couples TRBV6-5 to TRBJ2-1; D gene ambiguous. Germline loops: CDR1 MNHEY, CDR2 SVGAGI. Deletions cut 0 bases from V and 9 bases from J, with 12 bases between. The CDR3 consists of 14 residues. The CDR3 DNA reads as TGTGCCAGCAGTTACTCTTCAGGATCGAGTGAGCAGTTCTTC. Translation gives CASSYSSGSSEQFF.

V usage is TRBV7-2 and J usage is TRBJ1-6; D is uncertain. Germline CDR1 and CDR2: SGHTA and FQGNSA. This CDR3 has 14 residues. Deletions cut 0 bases from V and 14 bases from J, with 14 bases between. The CDR3 loop reads CASSLAIGSSSLHF. CDR3 DNA sequence: TGTGCCAGCAGCTTAGCGATAGGTTCTTCGTCCCTCCACTTT.

There are a few counts of this clonotype. V and J are TRBV10-3 and TRBJ1-5; D remains ambiguous. The germline gives CDR1 ENHRY, CDR2 SYGVKD. The CDR3 sequence is 14 residues long. V was cut by 6 bases and J by 4 bases, with 13 bases left in between. This chain's CDR3 is CAISGRYSNQPQHF. The CDR3 bases are TGTGCCATCAGCGGACGGTATTCTAATCAGCCCCAGCATTTT.

This clonotype appeared many times. The J gene is TRBJ2-4, the V gene TRBV12-3 or TRBV12-4; no definite D call. The CDR3 totals 15 residues. Trimming stripped 2 bases from V and 1 base from J, with 9 bases between. The CDR3: CASSLPSGAKNIQYF. DNA of the CDR3: TGTGCCAGCAGTTTACCGTCGGGCGCCAAAAACATTCAGTACTTC.

This clonotype has more than one count but fewer than ten. V and J are TRBV20-1 and TRBJ2-5; D perhaps matches TRBD2 (5 bases). Looked up from germline, CDR1 is DFQATT and CDR2 is SNEGSKA (reference sequence). The CDR3 loop spans 19 amino acids. The V and J ends lost 2 bases and 1 base respectively, with 26 bases between them. DNA of the CDR3: TGCAGTGCTAGAAAGCCGGAAGAGCGGCTACATGAAATCCAAGAGACCCAGTACTTC. It encodes CSARKPEERLHEIQETQYF.

This clonotype was counted at least ten times. The V call is TRBV12-3 or TRBV12-4, the J call TRBJ2-3; maybe TRBD2 (5 bases). With 3 bases removed from V and 0 bases from J, the gap between germline ends came to 16 bases. This CDR3 region has 17 residues. The CDR3 sequence is CASSFPGKSGSTDTQYF. In nucleotides, the CDR3 is TGTGCCAGCAGTTTCCCCGGGAAGAGCGGAAGCACAGATACGCAGTATTTT.

This clonotype showed up just a few times. The chain joins TRBV24-1 to TRBJ2-5; TRBD2 matches at 11 bases. From germline, CDR1 is KGHDR and CDR2 SFDVKD. Unmatched junction bases numbered 7, after V lost 2 bases and J lost 0 bases. CDR3 length: 18 amino acids. The CDR3 nucleotides are TGTGCCACCAGTGATTCACAACGACTAGCGGGGAACCAAGAGACCCAGTACTTC. Translated: CATSDSQRLAGNQETQYF.

This sequence joins TRBV20-1 and TRBJ2-5, with 11 bases matching TRBD1. V dropped 1 base and J dropped 4; count of bases not matched to a gene: 2. The CDR3 sequence is 14 residues long. Per the germline V gene, CDR1 is DFQATT and CDR2 is SNEGSKA (reference sequence). The CDR3 sequence is CSARAGQGGETQYF. Here the CDR3 DNA reads TGCAGTGCTAGAGCGGGACAGGGGGGAGAGACCCAGTACTTC.

The rearrangement joins TRBV27 to TRBJ2-1; 13 nucleotides align to TRBD2. The CDR3 length is 16 residues. The V gene's germline CDR1 is MNHEY and CDR2 SMNVEV (reference sequence). The ends lost 5 bases at V and 7 bases at J; junction bases unmatched: 8. CDR3 bases: TGTGCCAGCAGTCCGCGGACTAGCGGGGGAGGGAATGAGCAGTTCTTC. Protein product: CASSPRTSGGGNEQFF.

The chain links TRBV4-2 to TRBJ2-1; 8 nucleotides agree with TRBD2. The CDR3 totals 17 residues. The germline gives CDR1 LGHNA, CDR2 YNFKEQ. V lost 1 base and J lost 4; bases outside the gene matches: 9. This CDR3 is CASSQAPGGGMYNEQFF. Here the CDR3 DNA reads TGTGCCAGCAGCCAAGCCCCCGGGGGGGGAATGTACAATGAGCAGTTCTTC.

This clonotype was picked up many times. V is TRBV15 and J is TRBJ2-1; 13 nucleotides match TRBD2. Germline values: CDR1 LNHNV, CDR2 YYDKDF (reference sequence). The junction had 13 bases not matched to a gene; V was cut back by 5 bases and J by 9 bases. The CDR3 spans 17 residues. CDR3 bases: TGTGCCACCAGCCACACCATCGGACTAGCGGGAGTCAGTGAGCAGTTCTTC. Its protein product is CATSHTIGLAGVSEQFF.

This chain joins TRBV6-1 and TRBJ2-7; 16 bases are shared with TRBD2. This CDR3 comprises 15 residues. CDR1 MNHNS and CDR2 SASEGT come from the germline V gene. The ends lost 6 bases at V and 6 bases at J; junction bases unmatched: 5. For the CDR3, the DNA is TGTGCCAGCAGCCGCGGGACTAGCGGGGGGGGCGAGCAGTACGTC. It translates to CASSRGTSGGGEQYV.

This clonotype has just a few counts. V and J are TRBV5-1 and TRBJ2-6; tentatively, D is TRBD2 (5 bases). Trimming cost V 0 bases and J 0 bases, with 16 bases left between them. The CDR3 totals 19 residues. Looked up from germline, CDR1 is SGHRS and CDR2 is YFSETQ. The CDR3 protein is CASSLAAREVGSGANVLTF. The DNA for the CDR3 is TGCGCCAGCAGCTTGGCCGCTCGGGAAGTGGGCTCTGGGGCCAACGTCCTGACTTTC.